The TCR beta chain under discussion was sequenced for a study of blood T cell repertoires in COVID-19. The assay was immunoSEQ multiplex PCR, and TCRdb's table has in-frame clones only and misses some. The data contain 250,000 to 400,000 clones, 90% of them singletons. Sequencing was carried out using peripheral blood. This TCR was sampled from a young woman with COVID-19, enrolled during active disease.

The CDR3 DNA sequence: TGTGCCAGCAGGTCAGGGGACCTGAGTGTTCAGCCCCAGCATTTT. The encoded protein is CASRSGDLSVQPQHF. The J gene is TRBJ1-5, the V gene TRBV6-6; the D gene is possibly TRBD1 (6 bases). This CDR3 contains 15 residues. Per germline, CDR1 MNHNY and CDR2 SVGAGI (reference sequence). Trimming stripped 6 bases from V and 6 bases from J, with 18 bases between.